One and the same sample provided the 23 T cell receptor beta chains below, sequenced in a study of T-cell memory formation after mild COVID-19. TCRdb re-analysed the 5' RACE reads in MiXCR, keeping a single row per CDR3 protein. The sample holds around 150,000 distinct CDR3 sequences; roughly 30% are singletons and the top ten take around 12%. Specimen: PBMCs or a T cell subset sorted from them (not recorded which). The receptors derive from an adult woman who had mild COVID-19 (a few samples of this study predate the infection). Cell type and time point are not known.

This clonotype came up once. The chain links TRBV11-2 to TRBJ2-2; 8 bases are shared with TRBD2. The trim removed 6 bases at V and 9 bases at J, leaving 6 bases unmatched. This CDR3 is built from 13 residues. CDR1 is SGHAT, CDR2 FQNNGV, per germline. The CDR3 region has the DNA TGTGCCAGCAGGCGCGGGGGGCCCAGGGAGCTGTTTTTT. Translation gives CASRRGGPRELFF. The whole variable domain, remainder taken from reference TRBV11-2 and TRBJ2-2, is EAGVAQSPRYKIIEKRQSVAFWCNPISGHATLYWYQQILGQGPKLLIQFQNNGVVDDSQLPKDRFSAERLKGVDSTLKIQPAKLEDSAVYLCASRRGGPRELFFGEGSRLTVL.

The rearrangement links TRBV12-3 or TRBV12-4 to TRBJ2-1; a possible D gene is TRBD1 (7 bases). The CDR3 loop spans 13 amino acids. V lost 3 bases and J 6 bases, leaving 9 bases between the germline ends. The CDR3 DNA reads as TGTGCCAGCAGTTTGGAGGGGGCCAATGAGCAGTTCTTC. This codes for CASSLEGANEQFF.

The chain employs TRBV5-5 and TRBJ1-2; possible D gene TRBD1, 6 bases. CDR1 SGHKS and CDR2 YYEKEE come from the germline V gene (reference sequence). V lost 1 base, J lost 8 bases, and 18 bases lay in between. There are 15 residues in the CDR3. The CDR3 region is CASSLLSGGAWGYTF. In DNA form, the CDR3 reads TGTGCCAGCAGCTTGCTGTCTGGGGGGGCCTGGGGCTACACCTTC.

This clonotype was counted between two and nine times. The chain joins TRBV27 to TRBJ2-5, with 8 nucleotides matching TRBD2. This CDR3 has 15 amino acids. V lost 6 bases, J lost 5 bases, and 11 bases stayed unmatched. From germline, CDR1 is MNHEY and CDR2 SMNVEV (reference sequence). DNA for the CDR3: TGTGCCAGCAGGGCCGCGGGGGGCTCTGGGGAGACCCAGTACTTC. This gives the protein CASRAAGGSGETQYF.

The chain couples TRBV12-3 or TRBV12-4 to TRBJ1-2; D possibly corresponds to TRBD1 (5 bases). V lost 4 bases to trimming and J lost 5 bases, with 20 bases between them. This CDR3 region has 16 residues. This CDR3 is CASSYLREGSPYGYTF. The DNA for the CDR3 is TGTGCCAGCAGTTACCTTCGCGAGGGGTCGCCTTATGGCTACACCTTC.

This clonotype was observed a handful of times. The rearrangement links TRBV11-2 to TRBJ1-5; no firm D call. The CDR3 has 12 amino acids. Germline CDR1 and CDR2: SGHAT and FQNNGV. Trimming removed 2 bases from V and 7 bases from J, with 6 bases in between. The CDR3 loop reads CASSLLGQPQHF. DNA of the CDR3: TGTGCCAGCAGCTTATTAGGGCAGCCCCAGCATTTT. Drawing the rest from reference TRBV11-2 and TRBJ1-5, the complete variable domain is EAGVAQSPRYKIIEKRQSVAFWCNPISGHATLYWYQQILGQGPKLLIQFQNNGVVDDSQLPKDRFSAERLKGVDSTLKIQPAKLEDSAVYLCASSLLGQPQHFGDGTRLSIL.

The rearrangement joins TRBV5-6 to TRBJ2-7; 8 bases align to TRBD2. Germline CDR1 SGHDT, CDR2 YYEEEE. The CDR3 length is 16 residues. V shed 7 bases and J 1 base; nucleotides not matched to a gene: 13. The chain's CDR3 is CASAARRGVRSYEQYF. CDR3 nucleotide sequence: TGTGCCAGCGCGGCGCGGCGGGGGGTCCGATCCTACGAGCAGTACTTC.

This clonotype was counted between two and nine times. The CDR3, as DNA: TGTGCCAGCAGTGAAAAAGGGACAGGTGTCTTTGAAGCTTTCTTT. This codes for CASSEKGTGVFEAFF. The chain links TRBV6-1 to TRBJ1-1, with 8 bases matching TRBD1. Germline CDR1 is MNHNS and CDR2 is SASEGT. The CDR3 consists of 15 residues. J was trimmed by 7 bases and V by 2 bases; bases with no gene match: 9.

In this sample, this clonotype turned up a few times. CDR3 loop: CASALGLAGTGELFF. CDR3 bases: TGTGCCAGCGCCTTAGGACTAGCGGGCACCGGGGAGCTGTTTTTT. The V gene is TRBV6-6, the J gene TRBJ2-2; the match to TRBD2 covers 11 bases. Germline loops: CDR1 MNHNY, CDR2 SVGAGI (reference sequence). This CDR3 has 15 residues. With V trimmed by 8 bases and J by 4 bases, 6 bases remained unmatched.

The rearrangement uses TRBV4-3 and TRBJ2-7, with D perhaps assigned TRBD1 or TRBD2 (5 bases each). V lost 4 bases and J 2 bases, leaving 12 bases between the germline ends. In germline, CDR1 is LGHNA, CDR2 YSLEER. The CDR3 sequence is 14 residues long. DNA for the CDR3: TGCGCCAGCAGCCCGGGGACGTCCCCCTACGAGCAGTACTTC. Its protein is CASSPGTSPYEQYF.

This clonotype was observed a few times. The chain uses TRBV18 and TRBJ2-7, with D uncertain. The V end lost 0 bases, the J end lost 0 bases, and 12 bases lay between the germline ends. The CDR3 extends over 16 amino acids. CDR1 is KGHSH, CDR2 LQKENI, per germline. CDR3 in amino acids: CASSPPRSSSSYEQYF. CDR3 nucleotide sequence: TGTGCCAGCTCACCACCGCGCTCGAGCAGCTCCTACGAGCAGTACTTC.

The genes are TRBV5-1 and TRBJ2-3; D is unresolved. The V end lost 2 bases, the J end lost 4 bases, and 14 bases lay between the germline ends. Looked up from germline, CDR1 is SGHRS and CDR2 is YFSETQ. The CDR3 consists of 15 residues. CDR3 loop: CASSLGGHSPDTQYF. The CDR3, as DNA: TGCGCCAGCAGCTTAGGCGGCCACTCCCCAGATACGCAGTATTTT.

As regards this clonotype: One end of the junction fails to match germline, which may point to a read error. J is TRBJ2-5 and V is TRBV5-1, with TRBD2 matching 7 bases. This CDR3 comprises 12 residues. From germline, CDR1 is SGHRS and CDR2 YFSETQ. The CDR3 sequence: CASSSRGETQYF. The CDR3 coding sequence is TGTGCCAGCAGCTCGCGGGGGGAGACCCAGTACTTC.

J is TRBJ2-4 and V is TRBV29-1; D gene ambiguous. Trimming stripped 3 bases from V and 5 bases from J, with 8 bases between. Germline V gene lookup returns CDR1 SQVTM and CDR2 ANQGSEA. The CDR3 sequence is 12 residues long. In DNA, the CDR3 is TGCAGCGTTGAGGAAGGAGAAAACATTCAGTACTTC. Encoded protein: CSVEEGENIQYF.

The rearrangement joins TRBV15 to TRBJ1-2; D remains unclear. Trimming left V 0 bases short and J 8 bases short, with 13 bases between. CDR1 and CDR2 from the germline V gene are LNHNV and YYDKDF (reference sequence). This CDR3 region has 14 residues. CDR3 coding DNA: TGTGCCACCAGCAGAGACTCGGGCCCCGCCGGCTACACCTTC. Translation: CATSRDSGPAGYTF.

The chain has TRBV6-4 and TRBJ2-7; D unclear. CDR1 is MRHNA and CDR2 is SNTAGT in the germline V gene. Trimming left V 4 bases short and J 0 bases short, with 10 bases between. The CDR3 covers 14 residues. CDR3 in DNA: TGTGCCAGCAGTGTCGATGCCAGCTCCTACGAGCAGTACTTC. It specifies CASSVDASSYEQYF.

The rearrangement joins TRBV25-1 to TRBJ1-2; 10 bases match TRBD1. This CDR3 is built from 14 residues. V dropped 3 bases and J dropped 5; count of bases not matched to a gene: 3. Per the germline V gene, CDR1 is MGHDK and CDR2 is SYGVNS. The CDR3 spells CASSEGTGDYGYTF. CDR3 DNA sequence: TGTGCCAGCAGTGAGGGGACAGGGGATTATGGCTACACCTTC.

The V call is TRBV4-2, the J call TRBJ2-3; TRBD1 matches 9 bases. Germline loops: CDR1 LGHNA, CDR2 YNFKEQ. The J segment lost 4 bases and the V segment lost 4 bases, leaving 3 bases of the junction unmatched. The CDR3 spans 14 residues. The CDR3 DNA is TGTGCCAGCAGCCGGGACAGGGAGCCAGATACGCAGTATTTT. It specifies CASSRDREPDTQYF.

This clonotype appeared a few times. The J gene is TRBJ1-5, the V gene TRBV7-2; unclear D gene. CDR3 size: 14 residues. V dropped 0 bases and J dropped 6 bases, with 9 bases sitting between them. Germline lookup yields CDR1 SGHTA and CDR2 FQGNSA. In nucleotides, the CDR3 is TGTGCCAGCAGCTTAGCGTTGGCTGCTCAGCCCCAGCATTTT. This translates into CASSLALAAQPQHF.

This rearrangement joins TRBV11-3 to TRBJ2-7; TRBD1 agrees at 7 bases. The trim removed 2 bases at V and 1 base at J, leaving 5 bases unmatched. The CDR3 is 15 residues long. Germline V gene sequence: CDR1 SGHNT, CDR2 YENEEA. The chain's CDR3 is CASSLSGTVSYEQYF. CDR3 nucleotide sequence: TGTGCCAGCAGCTTATCCGGGACAGTATCCTACGAGCAGTACTTC.

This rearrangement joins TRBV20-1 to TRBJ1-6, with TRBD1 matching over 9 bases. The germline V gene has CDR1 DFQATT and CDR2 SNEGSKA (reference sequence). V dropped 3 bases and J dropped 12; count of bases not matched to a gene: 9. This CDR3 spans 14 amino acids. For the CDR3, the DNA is TGCAGTGCTAGGTTACAGGGGGCGCAAGGACCCCTCCACTTT. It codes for CSARLQGAQGPLHF.

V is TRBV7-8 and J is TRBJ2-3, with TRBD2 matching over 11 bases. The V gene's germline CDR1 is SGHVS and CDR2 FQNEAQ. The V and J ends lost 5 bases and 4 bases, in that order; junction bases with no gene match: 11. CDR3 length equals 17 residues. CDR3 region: CASSPIVGTSGSDTQYF. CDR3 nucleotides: TGTGCCAGCAGCCCGATAGTTGGGACTAGCGGATCAGATACGCAGTATTTT.

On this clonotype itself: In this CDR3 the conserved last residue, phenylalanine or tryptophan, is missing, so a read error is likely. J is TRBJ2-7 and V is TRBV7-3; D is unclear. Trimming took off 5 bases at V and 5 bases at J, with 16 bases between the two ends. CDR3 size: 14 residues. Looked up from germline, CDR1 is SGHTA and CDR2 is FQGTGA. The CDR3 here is CASSLLVRSHEQYL. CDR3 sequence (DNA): TGTGCCAGCAGCCTCCTCGTGCGATCGCACGAGCAGTACCTC.